Listed below are T cell receptor beta chains from one sample, sequenced in a study of blood T cell repertoires in COVID-19. Using immunoSEQ multiplex PCR, the repertoire was profiled, and TCRdb retains in-frame clones only, with some absent. Of 200,000 to 300,000 clones detected, around 90% appear once; the ten largest clones hold around 7.2%. The sample taken for sequencing was peripheral blood. These receptors were obtained from a man aged 55 to 69 who had recovered from COVID-19. CDR3s include the opening cysteine and the closing phenylalanine or tryptophan. The D gene is left open where the match is weak. For some rows the clone size is stated as once, few or many, or as a class when expanded; others skip it.

CDR3 | DNA | V | D | J | size
CASSLTRGGNTGELFF | TGTGCCAGCAGCTTAACTCGGGGGGGGAACACCGGGGAGCTGTTTTTT | TRBV7-2 | TRBD2 | TRBJ2-2 | -
CASSSGGPSDTQYF | TGTGCCAGCAGCTCGGGGGGGCCCTCAGATACGCAGTATTTT | TRBV7-9 | TRBD2 | TRBJ2-3 | -
CASSIEAEGFANTGELFF | TGTGCCAGTAGTATAGAGGCCGAGGGTTTCGCGAACACCGGGGAGCTGTTTTTT | TRBV19 | - | TRBJ2-2 | -
CASSQGLANGYTF | TGTGCCAGCAGCCAGGGTCTTGCCAACGGCTACACCTTC | TRBV7-9 | - | TRBJ1-2 | -
CASSVGPGHLSGANVLTF | TGTGCCAGCAGCGTAGGGCCGGGACATCTCTCTGGGGCCAACGTCCTGACTTTC | TRBV9 | - | TRBJ2-6 | -
CASSRTGAYEQYF | TGTGCCAGTAGTAGGACAGGGGCCTACGAGCAGTACTTC | TRBV19 | TRBD1 | TRBJ2-7 | -
CAIMTTDTNEQFF | TGTGCCATCATGACTACAGACACGAATGAGCAGTTCTTC | TRBV10-3 | - | TRBJ2-1 | -
CATSDSGGVGSYGYTF | TGTGCCACCAGTGATTCGGGGGGCGTCGGGTCATATGGCTACACCTTC | TRBV24-1 | - | TRBJ1-2 | -
CASSWPGELFF | TGTGCCAGCAGCTGGCCCGGGGAGCTGTTTTTT | TRBV11-2 | - | TRBJ2-2 | -
CASSLVFGVRNTDTQYF | TGTGCCAGCAGCTTGGTATTCGGGGTGAGGAACACAGATACGCAGTATTTT | TRBV5-8 | - | TRBJ2-3 | -
CASSPSGQATNEKLFF | TGTGCCAGTAGTCCCTCGGGACAGGCAACTAATGAAAAACTGTTTTTT | TRBV19 | TRBD1 | TRBJ1-4 | -
CASGNGGGYEQFF | TGTGCTAGTGGCAATGGGGGGGGTTATGAGCAGTTCTTC | TRBV12-5 | TRBD2 | TRBJ2-1 | -
CASSAPDRGPHQDTQYF | TGTGCCAGCAGCGCCCCGGACAGGGGCCCTCATCAAGATACGCAGTATTTT | TRBV7-8 | TRBD1 | TRBJ2-3 | -
CASSFVFPGTSYEQYF | TGCGCCAGCAGCTTCGTTTTCCCAGGGACTAGCTACGAGCAGTACTTC | TRBV5-1 | TRBD2 | TRBJ2-7 | -
CASSLRTGAINYGYTF | TGTGCCAGCAGTTTAAGGACAGGAGCCATCAACTATGGCTACACCTTC | TRBV27 | TRBD1 | TRBJ1-2 | -
CASSLVGGFNEQYF | TGTGCCAGCAGCTTGGTCGGGGGTTTCAACGAGCAGTACTTC | TRBV5-6 | - | TRBJ2-7 | -
CASSVVAGGGNEQFF | TGTGCCAGCAGCGTAGTAGCGGGGGGCGGCAATGAGCAGTTCTTC | TRBV9 | TRBD2 | TRBJ2-1 | once
CASTRDTQNNEQFF | TGCGCCAGCACCCGGGACACACAGAACAATGAGCAGTTCTTC | TRBV5-1 | - | TRBJ2-1 | -
CAISESGRGPQETQYF | TGTGCCATCAGTGAGTCAGGGCGGGGGCCCCAAGAGACCCAGTACTTC | TRBV10-3 | - | TRBJ2-5 | -
CASSVGGGDTDTQYF | TGTGCCAGCTCCGTGGGCGGGGGAGACACAGATACGCAGTATTTT | TRBV9 | TRBD2 | TRBJ2-3 | -
CASSFVRDRVGLGYGYTF | TGTGCCAGCAGTTTCGTGCGGGACAGGGTTGGGCTAGGCTATGGCTACACCTTC | TRBV27 | TRBD1 | TRBJ1-2 | few
CASSPGTGGTGELFF | TGCGCCAGCAGCCCGGGGACAGGGGGAACGGGGGAGCTGTTTTTT | TRBV5-1 | TRBD1 | TRBJ2-2 | -
CASSSFATRVNTEAFF | TGTGCCAGCTCTAGTTTCGCCACTAGAGTGAACACTGAAGCTTTCTTT | TRBV27 | - | TRBJ1-1 | -
CASSDRMELFF | TGTGCCAGCAGTGACAGAATGGAACTGTTTTTT | TRBV2 | - | TRBJ1-4 | -
CAISEEPGSYNEQFF | TGTGCCATCAGTGAGGAACCAGGCTCCTACAATGAGCAGTTCTTC | TRBV10-3 | - | TRBJ2-1 | -
CASSQGAGGYNEQFF | TGTGCCAGCAGCCAAGGAGCGGGGGGCTACAATGAGCAGTTCTTC | TRBV14 | TRBD2 | TRBJ2-1 | -
CASSWGAGPTETQYF | TGCGCCAGCAGCTGGGGAGCGGGCCCAACGGAGACCCAGTACTTC | TRBV5-1 | - | TRBJ2-5 | few
CASSGAGGAANYGYTF | TGTGCCAGCAGCGGTGCGGGGGGGGCTGCTAACTATGGCTACACCTTC | TRBV2 | - | TRBJ1-2 | -
CASRGRNYGYTF | TGTGCCAGCAGGGGGCGGAACTATGGCTACACCTTC | TRBV21-1 | - | TRBJ1-2 | -
CASSFTELAKNIQYF | TGTGCCAGCAGCTTCACAGAACTAGCCAAAAACATTCAGTACTTC | TRBV7-9 | - | TRBJ2-4 | -
CSVFRGTDTQYF | TGCAGCGTTTTCAGGGGAACAGATACGCAGTATTTT | TRBV29-1 | - | TRBJ2-3 | -
CASSSTGTGGPNEKLFF | TGTGCCAGCAGCTCCACGGGCACCGGAGGGCCTAATGAAAAACTGTTTTTT | TRBV5-4 | - | TRBJ1-4 | -
CASSPNDRGHQPQHF | TGTGCCAGCAGCCCGAACGACAGGGGTCATCAGCCCCAGCATTTT | TRBV7-9 | TRBD1 | TRBJ1-5 | few
CSVGSGWDYGYTF | TGCAGCGTTGGGTCCGGGTGGGACTATGGCTACACCTTC | TRBV29-1 | - | TRBJ1-2 | -
CASSVARPSGVTDTQYF | TGTGCCAGCAGCGTAGCCCGCCCCAGCGGGGTCACAGATACGCAGTATTTT | TRBV9 | TRBD2 | TRBJ2-3 | -
CASSSSGVNTGELFF | TGTGCCAGCAGCTCGAGCGGGGTGAACACCGGGGAGCTGTTTTTT | TRBV9 | TRBD2 | TRBJ2-2 | -
CASSSIPPAGGTEAFF | TGTGCCAGCAGCTCGATCCCCCCGGCGGGAGGAACTGAAGCTTTCTTT | TRBV7-9 | - | TRBJ1-1 | -
CASSSTGFNTGELFF | TGTGCCAGCAGCTCCACAGGGTTTAACACCGGGGAGCTGTTTTTT | TRBV7-8 | - | TRBJ2-2 | -
CASSLRTSGAYNEQFF | TGTGCCAGCAGCCTTAGGACTAGCGGAGCCTACAATGAGCAGTTCTTC | TRBV7-2 | TRBD2 | TRBJ2-1 | -
CASSIDLGAVYGYTF | TGTGCCAGTAGTATAGATCTGGGCGCAGTCTATGGCTACACCTTC | TRBV19 | - | TRBJ1-2 | -